This is a list of T cell receptor beta chains from one sample in a study of naive and memory T cell subsets. TCRdb analysed the UMI-ligation and nested PCR reads with MiXCR anew, one entry per CDR3 protein. The repertoire holds 30,000 to 40,000 distinct CDR3 sequences, with roughly 18% as singletons. Input material: effector memory CD4+ T cells from blood. These receptors came from a human donor in good health. CDR3s include the opening cysteine and the closing phenylalanine or tryptophan. The D gene is left open where the match is weak. Clone sizes are given selectively: once, few, many, or a class where the clone is expanded.

J: TRBJ1-1; D: .; size: many; V: TRBV6-2/TRBV6-3; DNA: TGTGCCAGCAGTTACAGGCGGGACACGGGGGTTGGCACTGAAGCTTTCTTT; CDR3: CASSYRRDTGVGTEAFF
J: TRBJ1-5; D: .; size: few; V: TRBV30; DNA: TGTGCCTGGAGTACCACGGGGCCCCAGCATTTT; CDR3: CAWSTTGPQHF
J: TRBJ2-1; D: .; size: few; V: TRBV5-5; DNA: TGTGCCAGCAGCTTGGCACTGAGCTCCTACAATGAGCAGTTCTTC; CDR3: CASSLALSSYNEQFF
J: TRBJ2-4; D: TRBD1; size: .; V: TRBV4-1; DNA: TGCGCCAGCAGCCAAAAAGAGACAGGGGACAAAAACATTCAGTACTTC; CDR3: CASSQKETGDKNIQYF
J: TRBJ2-1; D: .; size: .; V: TRBV7-6; DNA: TGTGCCAGCAGCCCAGGCGGGAAATCCTACAATGAGCAGTTCTTC; CDR3: CASSPGGKSYNEQFF
J: TRBJ2-5; D: TRBD1; size: .; V: TRBV7-6; DNA: TGTGCCAGCAGCTACGGGACAGCTAACCAAGAGACCCAGTACTTC; CDR3: CASSYGTANQETQYF
J: TRBJ1-5; D: TRBD1; size: medium-sized; V: TRBV6-2/TRBV6-3; DNA: TGTGCCAGCAGTTCCTGGACAGGTCGAGAGGATCAGCCCCAGCATTTT; CDR3: CASSSWTGREDQPQHF
J: TRBJ2-1; D: TRBD1; size: many; V: TRBV28; DNA: TGTGCCAGCAGTTTAATATCTGGGACAGGGTGGTACAATGAGCAGTTCTTC; CDR3: CASSLISGTGWYNEQFF
J: TRBJ1-1; D: TRBD1; size: few; V: TRBV15; DNA: TGTGCCACCAGCAAAGACAGGGCCTGGGACACTGAAGCTTTCTTT; CDR3: CATSKDRAWDTEAFF
J: TRBJ2-2; D: .; size: many; V: TRBV11-2; DNA: TGTGCCAGCAGCTTAGCGGGAGCAAGCTCCACCGGGGAGCTGTTTTTT; CDR3: CASSLAGASSTGELFF
J: TRBJ1-2; D: .; size: .; V: TRBV5-1; DNA: TGCGCCAGCAGCCGAGACAGCCTTACGGATGGCTACACCTTC; CDR3: CASSRDSLTDGYTF
J: TRBJ2-7; D: .; size: .; V: TRBV6-1; DNA: TGTGCCAGCACGTCCGTTCTGAACTACGAGCAGTACTTC; CDR3: CASTSVLNYEQYF
J: TRBJ1-1; D: TRBD1; size: many; V: TRBV5-4; DNA: TGTGCCAGCAGCTGGGGACAGGAAGCTTTCTTT; CDR3: CASSWGQEAFF
J: TRBJ2-3; D: .; size: .; V: TRBV9; DNA: TGTGCCAGCAGTGAGGGCCCCGTGGCGGGCGATACGCAGTATTTT; CDR3: CASSEGPVAGDTQYF
J: TRBJ2-7; D: .; size: .; V: TRBV20-1; DNA: TGCAGTGCCGTGGAGGGGGCCTCCTACGAGCAGTACTTC; CDR3: CSAVEGASYEQYF
J: TRBJ1-4; D: TRBD1; size: medium-sized; V: TRBV28; DNA: TGTGCCTCCGGGACAGGGGTCGAAAAACTGTTTTTT; CDR3: CASGTGVEKLFF
J: TRBJ2-1; D: TRBD2; size: many; V: TRBV2; DNA: TGTGCCAGCAGAAGGGACTACCAAGACTCCTACAATGAGCAGTTCTTC; CDR3: CASRRDYQDSYNEQFF
J: TRBJ2-3; D: .; size: .; V: TRBV12-5; DNA: TGTGCTAGTGGTCTCGGCACCCCAGATACGCAGTATTTT; CDR3: CASGLGTPDTQYF
J: TRBJ1-1; D: .; size: medium-sized; V: TRBV6-2/TRBV6-3; DNA: TGTGCCAGCAGTGGACAATTGAACACTGAAGCTTTCTTT; CDR3: CASSGQLNTEAFF
J: TRBJ1-5; D: .; size: many; V: TRBV28; DNA: TGTGCCAGCACCAAACACAGGGCGGGCAATCAGCCCCAGCATTTT; CDR3: CASTKHRAGNQPQHF
J: TRBJ2-1; D: TRBD2; size: .; V: TRBV15; DNA: TGTGCCACCAGTCGAAGACTAGCGGGAGGGAGTGAGCAGTTCTTC; CDR3: CATSRRLAGGSEQFF
J: TRBJ2-1; D: .; size: few; V: TRBV20-1; DNA: TGCAGTCCCAAGTTGGACACCTACCCCCATGCCTACAATGAGCAGTTCTTC; CDR3: CSPKLDTYPHAYNEQFF